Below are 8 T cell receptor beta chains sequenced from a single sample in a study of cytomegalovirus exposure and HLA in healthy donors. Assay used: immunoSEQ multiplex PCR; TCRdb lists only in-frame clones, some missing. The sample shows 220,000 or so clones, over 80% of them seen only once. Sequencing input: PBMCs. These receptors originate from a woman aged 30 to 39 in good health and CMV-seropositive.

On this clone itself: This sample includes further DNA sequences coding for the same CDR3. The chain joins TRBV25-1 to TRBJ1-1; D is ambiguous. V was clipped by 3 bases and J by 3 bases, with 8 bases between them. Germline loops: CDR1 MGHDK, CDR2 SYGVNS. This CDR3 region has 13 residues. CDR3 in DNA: TGTGCCAGCAGTGAGGGTATGGACACTGAAGCTTTCTTT. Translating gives CASSEGMDTEAFF. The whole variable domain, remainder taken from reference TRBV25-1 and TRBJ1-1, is EADIYQTPRYLVIGTGKKITLECSQTMGHDKMYWYQQDPGMELHLIHYSYGVNSTEKGDLSSESTVSRIRTEHFPLTLESARPSHTSQYLCASSEGMDTEAFFGQGTRLTVV.

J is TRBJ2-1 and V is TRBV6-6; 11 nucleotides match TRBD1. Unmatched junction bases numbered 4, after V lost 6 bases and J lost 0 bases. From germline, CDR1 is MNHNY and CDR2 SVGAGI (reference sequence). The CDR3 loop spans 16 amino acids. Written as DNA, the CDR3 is TGTGCCAGCAGAGGGACAGGGGGGAGCTCCTACAATGAGCAGTTCTTC. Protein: CASRGTGGSSYNEQFF.

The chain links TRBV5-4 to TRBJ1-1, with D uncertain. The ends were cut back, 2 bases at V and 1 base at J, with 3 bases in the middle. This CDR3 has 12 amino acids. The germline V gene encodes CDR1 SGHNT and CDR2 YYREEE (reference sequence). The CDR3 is CASSFENTEAFF. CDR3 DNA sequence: TGTGCCAGCAGCTTTGAGAACACTGAAGCTTTCTTT.

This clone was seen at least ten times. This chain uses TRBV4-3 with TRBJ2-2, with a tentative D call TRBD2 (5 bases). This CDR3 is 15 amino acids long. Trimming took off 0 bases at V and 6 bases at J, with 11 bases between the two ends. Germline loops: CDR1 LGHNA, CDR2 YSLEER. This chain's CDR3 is CASSQDVSDSGELFF. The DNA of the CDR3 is TGCGCCAGCAGCCAAGATGTTAGCGACTCCGGGGAGCTGTTTTTT.

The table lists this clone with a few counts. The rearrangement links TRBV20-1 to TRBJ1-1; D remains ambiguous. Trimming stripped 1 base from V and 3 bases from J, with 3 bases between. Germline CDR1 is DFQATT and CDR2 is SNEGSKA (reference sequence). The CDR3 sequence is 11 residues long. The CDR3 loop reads CSARVYTEAFF. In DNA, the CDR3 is TGCAGTGCTAGAGTGTACACTGAAGCTTTCTTT.

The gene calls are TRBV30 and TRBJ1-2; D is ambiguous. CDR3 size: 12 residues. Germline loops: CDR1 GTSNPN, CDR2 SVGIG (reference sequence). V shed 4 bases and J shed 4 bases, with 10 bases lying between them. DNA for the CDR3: TGTGCCTGGAACGTGGAGGGCTATGGCTACACCTTC. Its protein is CAWNVEGYGYTF.

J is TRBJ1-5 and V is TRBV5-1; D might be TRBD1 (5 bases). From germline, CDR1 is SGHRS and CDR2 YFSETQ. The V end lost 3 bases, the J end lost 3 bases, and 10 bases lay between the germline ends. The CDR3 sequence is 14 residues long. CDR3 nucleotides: TGCGCCAGCAGCTCCGGGGGGGACAATCAGCCCCAGCATTTT. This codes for CASSSGGDNQPQHF.

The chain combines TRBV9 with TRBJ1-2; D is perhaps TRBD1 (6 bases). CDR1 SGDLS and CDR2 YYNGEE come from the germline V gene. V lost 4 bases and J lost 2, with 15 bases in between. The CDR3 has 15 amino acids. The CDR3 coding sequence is TGTGCCAGCAGCAAATCACAGGGTTTGAACTATGGCTACACCTTC. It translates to CASSKSQGLNYGYTF.